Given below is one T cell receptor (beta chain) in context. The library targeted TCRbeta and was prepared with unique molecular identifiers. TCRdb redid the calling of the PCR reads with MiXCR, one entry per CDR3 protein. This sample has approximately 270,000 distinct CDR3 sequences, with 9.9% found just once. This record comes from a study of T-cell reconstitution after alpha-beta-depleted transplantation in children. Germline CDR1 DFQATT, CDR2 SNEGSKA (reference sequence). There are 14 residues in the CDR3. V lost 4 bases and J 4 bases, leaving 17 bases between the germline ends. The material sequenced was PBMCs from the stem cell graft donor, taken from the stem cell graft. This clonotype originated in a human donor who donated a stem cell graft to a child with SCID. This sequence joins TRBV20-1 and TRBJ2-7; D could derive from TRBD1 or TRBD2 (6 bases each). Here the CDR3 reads CSANGGSLGYEQYF. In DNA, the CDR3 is TGCAGTGCTAACGGGGGCAGTTTGGGTTACGAGCAGTACTTC.